Presented here are 8 T cell receptor beta chains from one specimen sequenced in a study of T-cell reconstitution after alpha-beta-depleted transplantation in children. Unique molecular identifiers were incorporated during preparation of the TCRbeta library. TCRdb analysed the PCR reads with MiXCR anew, one entry per CDR3 protein. Of around 600,000 distinct CDR3 sequences detected, 10% appear once; the ten largest clones hold 4% to 5%. Material: PBMCs from the stem cell graft donor, obtained from the stem cell graft. The receptors come from a human donor who donated a stem cell graft to a child with acute myeloid leukemia.

The J gene is TRBJ2-1, the V gene TRBV7-2; D could derive from TRBD1 or TRBD2 (5 bases each). The CDR3 has 17 amino acids. Per the germline V gene, CDR1 is SGHTA and CDR2 is FQGNSA. V was clipped by 0 bases and J by 0 bases, with 12 bases between them. CDR3 DNA sequence: TGTGCCAGCAGCTTAGCGGGGACGCCTGACTCCTACAATGAGCAGTTCTTC. Amino acids: CASSLAGTPDSYNEQFF. Variable domain in full (rest from reference TRBV7-2 and TRBJ2-1): GAGVSQSPSNKVTEKGKDVELRCDPISGHTALYWYRQSLGQGLEFLIYFQGNSAPDKSGLPSDRFSAERTGGSVSTLTIQRTQQEDSAVYLCASSLAGTPDSYNEQFFGPGTRLTVL.

The chain links TRBV6-1 to TRBJ2-5; D is perhaps TRBD1 or TRBD2 (5 bases each). Between the trimmed V and J ends, which lost 5 bases and 5 bases, there was a span of 24 bases. There are 17 residues in the CDR3. Per the germline V gene, CDR1 is MNHNS and CDR2 is SASEGT. The CDR3 coding sequence is TGTGCCAGCAGTCCGGATTGGGGGAGTAACACTTGGGAGACCCAGTACTTC. Translation gives CASSPDWGSNTWETQYF.

In this sample, this clonotype turned up many times. V is TRBV10-3 and J is TRBJ1-6; TRBD1 agrees at 7 bases. Germline assignment: CDR1 ENHRY and CDR2 SYGVKD. The CDR3 is 14 residues long. Losses at the gene ends were 4 bases for V and 10 bases for J; bases not matched to a gene: 7. CDR3 sequence: CAISGQGYGSPLHF. The CDR3 nucleotides read TGTGCCATCAGTGGACAGGGATATGGGTCACCCCTCCACTTT.

J is TRBJ2-2 and V is TRBV18; 7 nucleotides line up with TRBD1. CDR3 length equals 15 residues. V was pared by 0 bases and J by 5 bases, with 3 bases of the junction left unmatched. The germline CDR1 and CDR2 sequences are KGHSH and LQKENI. CDR3 nucleotides: TGTGCCAGCTCACCACCTGCCAGGGGGACCGGGGAGCTGTTTTTT. This encodes CASSPPARGTGELFF.

This clonotype appeared many times. The chain has TRBV6-1 and TRBJ2-1, with 13 bases identical to TRBD2. The CDR3 is 19 residues long. Trimming cost V 8 bases and J 7 bases; bases outside gene matches: 20. Germline loops: CDR1 MNHNS, CDR2 SASEGT. The DNA of the CDR3 is TGTGCCAGCGAAACAGGGTCGTTCCGGACTAGCGGGAGAATGAATGAGCAGTTCTTC. Translation gives CASETGSFRTSGRMNEQFF.

This clonotype turned up a few times. The genes are TRBV5-4 and TRBJ2-7; a possible D gene is TRBD1 (6 bases). The length of the CDR3 is 13 residues. V dropped 4 bases and J dropped 0 bases, with 8 bases sitting between them. Germline lookup yields CDR1 SGHNT and CDR2 YYREEE (reference sequence). This CDR3 is CASSKDSSYEQYF. CDR3 DNA sequence: TGTGCCAGCAGCAAGGACAGCTCCTACGAGCAGTACTTC.

The V gene is TRBV4-3, the J gene TRBJ2-7, with D perhaps TRBD1 (6 bases). V dropped 1 base and J dropped 2 bases, with 12 bases sitting between them. This CDR3 comprises 15 residues. In germline, CDR1 is LGHNA, CDR2 YSLEER. The CDR3 sequence: CASSQAHRATYEQYF. The CDR3 DNA follows: TGCGCCAGCAGCCAAGCCCACAGGGCTACCTACGAGCAGTACTTC.

A few counts support this clonotype. This chain's CDR3 is CASSPRGGRVYNEQFF. DNA for the CDR3: TGTGCCAGCAGCCCTAGAGGCGGGAGGGTCTACAATGAGCAGTTCTTC. The V call is TRBV7-2, the J call TRBJ2-1; TRBD2 matches at 9 bases. The V gene's germline CDR1 is SGHTA and CDR2 FQGNSA. With 5 bases clipped from V and 3 bases from J, the junction kept 8 bases outside the gene matches. This CDR3 spans 16 amino acids.